This T cell receptor beta chain was recorded in a study of metastatic and nonmetastatic thyroid tumors. No patient received treatment before thyroid surgery. With MiXCR, TCRdb called clones anew from the PCR reads. The table has 40,000 or so clones, around 20% seen once. The CDR3 has 15 residues. Trimming removed 4 bases from V and 1 base from J, with 17 bases in between. CDR1 SQVTM and CDR2 ANQGSEA come from the germline V gene. The chain links TRBV29-1 to TRBJ2-7; the D is unclear. Sequences were obtained from blood. The clonotype was recovered from a female donor with papillary thyroid cancer or a benign thyroid nodule (not recorded which). Some clones in this sample may be carry-over from other donors' samples. The CDR3 DNA is TGCAGCGTTGTAATGCCGGCGGCAGGATCCTACGAGCAGTACTTC. Amino acids: CSVVMPAAGSYEQYF.